Listed below are T cell receptor beta chains from one sample, sequenced in a study of T cell responses to AZD1222 COVID-19 vaccine. TCRdb's copy holds only in-frame clones and misses some; the assay was immunoSEQ multiplex PCR. The table shows 95,000 to 100,000 clones, with 90% occurring only once. The specimen was peripheral blood, collected on day 0 of AZD1222 vaccination. Receptors originate from an adult in good health. Both conserved end residues are part of each CDR3. D genes are given only for firm matches. Size is stated for part of the rows, as once, few or many counts, or as a class when the clone is expanded.

J	V	D	size	DNA	CDR3
TRBJ1-6	TRBV4-1	TRBD1	NA	TGCGCCAGCAGCCAAGGGACAGGAGGCGCACCCCTCCACTTT	CASSQGTGGAPLHF
TRBJ1-2	TRBV2	NA	NA	TGTGCCAGCAGCATAGACAGGAACTATGGCTACACCTTC	CASSIDRNYGYTF
TRBJ2-7	TRBV3-1/TRBV3-2	NA	NA	TGTGCCAGCAGCCAAGTAGGAGGGGCCTACGAGCAGTACTTC	CASSQVGGAYEQYF
TRBJ2-2	TRBV10-1	TRBD1	NA	TGCGCCAGCAGTGAGTCCGGGACAGGGTTCACCGGGGAGCTGTTTTTT	CASSESGTGFTGELFF
TRBJ1-3	TRBV7-9	NA	NA	TGTGCCAGCAGCCCAGCCTGGACCTCTGGAAACACCATATATTTT	CASSPAWTSGNTIYF
TRBJ1-6	TRBV7-2	NA	once	TGTGCCAGCAGGGGAGACGTTACGGGGTCACCCCTCCACTTT	CASRGDVTGSPLHF
TRBJ2-1	TRBV6-5	NA	NA	TGTGCCAGCAGTTCCAACTCCGAGGCCTACAATGAGCAGTTCTTC	CASSSNSEAYNEQFF
TRBJ1-1	TRBV3-1/TRBV3-2	NA	NA	TGTGCCAGCAGCCAAGGGCACCGCAACACTGAAGCTTTCTTT	CASSQGHRNTEAFF
TRBJ2-7	TRBV20-1	NA	NA	TGCAGTGCTAGTTCCGTGGAGGGCCTGTGGGGCTACGAGCAGTACTTC	CSASSVEGLWGYEQYF
TRBJ1-4	TRBV30	TRBD1	once	TGTGCCTCCAGTTGGGTCCGGGACAGTAATGAAAAACTGTTTTTT	CASSWVRDSNEKLFF